The 27 T cell receptor beta chains listed next were all sequenced from one sample in a study of siplizumab effects on memory and regulatory T cells. Method: immunoSEQ multiplex PCR; TCRdb's copy keeps in-frame clones and lacks some. The table has more than 85,000 clones, about 91% seen once. Material: Tregs sorted from blood. All receptors come from a human donor in good health.

V usage is TRBV5-6 and J usage is TRBJ1-2, with 8 bases fitting TRBD1. Germline CDR1 and CDR2: SGHDT and YYEEEE. Trimming at V came to 2 bases and at J to 4 bases, leaving 4 bases not matched to a gene. CDR3 length equals 14 residues. CDR3 bases: TGTGCCAGCAGCTTCGACGACAGGGGCTATGGCTACACCTTC. This gives the protein CASSFDDRGYGYTF.

The CDR3 protein is CASHTGSTSGYNEQFF. The CDR3 region has the DNA TGTGCCAGCCACACCGGAAGTACTAGCGGGTACAATGAGCAGTTCTTC. J is TRBJ2-1 and V is TRBV9, with 9 bases lining up with TRBD2. This CDR3 comprises 16 residues. Germline CDR1 reads SGDLS; CDR2 reads YYNGEE. V gave up 7 bases and J gave up 4 bases; unmatched junction bases: 12.

This chain joins TRBV7-9 and TRBJ1-2; 7 bases map to TRBD1. The V gene's germline CDR1 is SEHNR and CDR2 FQNEAQ (reference sequence). Germline trimming cut 5 bases from V and 8 bases from J; bases unmatched to any gene: 14. The CDR3 extends over 15 amino acids. The CDR3 is CASSEPGQAVFGYTF. DNA of the CDR3: TGTGCCAGCAGCGAACCAGGACAGGCGGTTTTCGGCTACACCTTC.

The V and J genes are TRBV1 and TRBJ2-7; the DNA was not used to check the table's D call, TRBD2. TRBV1 is a known pseudogene. The CDR3 totals 16 residues. The CDR3 region has the DNA TGCACCAGCAGCCACAGACAGCGGGAGCGATACTACGAGCAGTACTTC. Its translation: CTSSHRQRERYYEQYF.

The rearrangement joins TRBV18 to TRBJ2-1; D might be TRBD2 (5 bases). CDR3 length: 17 amino acids. Trimming stripped 3 bases from V and 0 bases from J, with 15 bases between. The V gene's germline CDR1 is KGHSH and CDR2 LQKENI. CDR3 DNA sequence: TGTGCCAGCTCACCGAGCTATAGCGTGAGCTCCTACAATGAGCAGTTCTTC. It encodes CASSPSYSVSSYNEQFF.

This clone appeared once. The rearrangement joins TRBV18 to TRBJ2-3, with a tentative D call TRBD2 (6 bases). Germline V gene data show CDR1 as KGHSH and CDR2 as LQKENI. The V gene lost 4 bases and the J gene lost 5 bases, with 16 bases spanning the gap. The CDR3 spans 15 residues. The CDR3, as DNA: TGTGCCAGCTCACTCGGGACTGGAACAGGAGATACGCAGTATTTT. Translating gives CASSLGTGTGDTQYF.

V gene TRBV5-8 combines with J gene TRBJ2-5, with D tentatively TRBD1 (5 bases). Germline V gene data show CDR1 as SGHTS and CDR2 as YDEGEE. Trimming removed 3 bases from V and 0 bases from J, with 12 bases in between. This CDR3 comprises 15 residues. This CDR3 is CASSYWQGHQETQYF. Written as DNA, the CDR3 is TGTGCCAGCAGCTACTGGCAGGGCCACCAAGAGACCCAGTACTTC.

This chain connects TRBV6-6 to TRBJ1-1; 7 bases agree with TRBD1. This CDR3 comprises 13 residues. Germline CDR1 and CDR2: MNHNY and SVGAGI (reference sequence). Trimming removed 6 bases from V and 0 bases from J; junction bases left unmatched: 1. The CDR3 protein is CASRGQLNTEAFF. The CDR3 coding sequence is TGTGCCAGCAGGGGACAGTTGAACACTGAAGCTTTCTTT.

This sequence joins TRBV18 and TRBJ2-1; 7 bases are a match to TRBD1. CDR3 length equals 14 residues. Losses at the gene ends were 4 bases for V and 4 bases for J; bases not matched to a gene: 4. From germline, CDR1 is KGHSH and CDR2 LQKENI. CDR3 DNA sequence: TGTGCCAGCTCACTATGGGACAGTTACAATGAGCAGTTCTTC. This gives the protein CASSLWDSYNEQFF.

The rearrangement uses TRBV27 and TRBJ1-2; 7 bases match TRBD1. The V gene end was trimmed by 3 bases and the J gene end by 3 bases; junction bases not matched to a gene: 16. The CDR3 sequence is 18 residues long. CDR1 is MNHEY and CDR2 is SMNVEV in the germline V gene (reference sequence). The CDR3 sequence is CASSFHYLGQVSDYGYTF. Here the CDR3 DNA reads TGTGCCAGCAGTTTTCACTACCTCGGACAGGTCTCCGACTATGGCTACACCTTC.

CDR3 in amino acids: CASSLGLTGNTGNTIYF. The CDR3 DNA reads TGTGCCAGCAGCTTAGGCCTGACAGGGAACACTGGAAACACCATATATTTT. V gene TRBV7-8 combines with J gene TRBJ1-3; 7 bases agree with TRBD1. There are 17 residues in the CDR3. V was clipped by 1 base and J by 2 bases; unmatched bases: 8. Germline V CDR1 and CDR2: SGHVS, FQNEAQ.

The chain uses TRBV10-3 and TRBJ1-1; tentatively, D is TRBD1 (6 bases). The CDR3 runs to 14 residues. CDR1 and CDR2 (germline): ENHRY, SYGVKD. Trimming pared 7 bases from V and 1 base from J, leaving 13 bases between. CDR3 amino acids: CAITRQARNTEAFF. The CDR3 nucleotides read TGTGCCATCACCAGACAGGCCAGGAACACTGAAGCTTTCTTT.

This clone showed up just once. CDR3 DNA: TGTGCCAGCAGCAGAATCGAGACAGGGGCAAATGAGCAGTTCTTC. Its protein is CASSRIETGANEQFF. V usage is TRBV5-8 and J usage is TRBJ2-1; 8 nucleotides agree with TRBD1. Trimming at V came to 4 bases and at J to 7 bases, leaving 10 bases not matched to a gene. Germline values: CDR1 SGHTS, CDR2 YDEGEE. There are 15 residues in the CDR3.

This clone has just one count. The sample carries other DNA sequences with the same CDR3. The chain links TRBV18 to TRBJ2-7; the D gene could be TRBD1 or TRBD2 (5 bases each). V was clipped by 3 bases and J by 3 bases, with 9 bases between them. Germline assignment: CDR1 KGHSH and CDR2 LQKENI. The CDR3 loop spans 13 amino acids. CDR3 sequence reads: CASSPGRDYEQYF. As DNA, the CDR3 is TGTGCCAGCTCACCGGGACGGGACTACGAGCAGTACTTC.

The chain is built from TRBV6-6 and TRBJ2-2; 7 nucleotides align to TRBD2. The CDR3 loop spans 15 amino acids. Trimming cost V 2 bases and J 4 bases; bases outside gene matches: 4. Germline CDR1 and CDR2: MNHNY and SVGAGI (reference sequence). In DNA form, the CDR3 reads TGTGCCAGCAGTTACCTTGGGGAGGGCACCGGGGAGCTGTTTTTT. Translated, it gives CASSYLGEGTGELFF.

The chain combines TRBV7-8 with TRBJ2-1, with D perhaps given as TRBD1 or TRBD2 (5 bases each). The germline V gene has CDR1 SGHVS and CDR2 FQNEAQ. V dropped 5 bases and J dropped 0 bases, with 14 bases sitting between them. The CDR3 length is 16 residues. The CDR3 here is CASSPGAKSSYNEQFF. The CDR3 bases are TGTGCCAGCAGCCCCGGGGCTAAGAGCTCCTACAATGAGCAGTTCTTC.

V gene TRBV6-6 combines with J gene TRBJ1-5, with 8 bases aligning to TRBD1. The germline gives CDR1 MNHNY, CDR2 SVGAGI (reference sequence). CDR3 length: 13 residues. J was trimmed by 5 bases and V by 6 bases; bases with no gene match: 3. The CDR3 spells CASRGTGYQPQHF. For the CDR3, the DNA is TGTGCCAGCAGGGGGACAGGCTATCAGCCCCAGCATTTT.

This clone was recorded once. The chain is built from TRBV30 and TRBJ1-2; TRBD1 matches at 7 bases. Unmatched junction bases numbered 4, after V lost 1 base and J lost 2 bases. Germline CDR1 and CDR2: GTSNPN and SVGIG (reference sequence). This CDR3 spans 14 amino acids. Here the CDR3 reads CAWSAGQSNYGYTF. The CDR3 DNA follows: TGTGCCTGGAGTGCGGGACAGAGCAACTATGGCTACACCTTC. The full variable domain, in which reference TRBV30 and TRBJ1-2 provide the parts outside the CDR3, is SQTIHQWPATLVQPVGSPLSLECTVEGTSNPNLYWYRQAAGRGLQLLFYSVGIGQISSEVPQNLSASRPQDRQFILSSKKLLLSDSGFYLCAWSAGQSNYGYTFGSGTRLTVV.

V usage is TRBV4-1 and J usage is TRBJ2-1; the match to TRBD1 covers 10 bases. There are 16 residues in the CDR3. V gave up 0 bases and J gave up 4 bases; unmatched junction bases: 3. Germline CDR1 MGHRA, CDR2 YSYEKL. The CDR3 bases are TGCGCCAGCAGCCAAGATGACAGGGGGCGTTACAATGAGCAGTTCTTC. Its translation is CASSQDDRGRYNEQFF.

The chain employs TRBV7-9 and TRBJ2-2, with 9 bases that match TRBD1. This CDR3 contains 16 residues. CDR1 is SEHNR and CDR2 is FQNEAQ in the germline V gene (reference sequence). The ends lost 4 bases at V and 5 bases at J; junction bases unmatched: 8. The CDR3 here is CASSWRSDRGTGELFF. The DNA of the CDR3 is TGTGCCAGCAGCTGGCGGTCGGACAGGGGAACCGGGGAGCTGTTTTTT.

This sequence joins TRBV5-6 and TRBJ1-3; 9 bases are shared with TRBD1. CDR1 and CDR2 (germline): SGHDT, YYEEEE. With 3 bases clipped from V and 7 bases from J, the junction kept 2 bases outside the gene matches. The CDR3 is 13 residues long. Here the CDR3 DNA reads TGTGCCAGCAGCTGGGACAGGGCCAACACCATATATTTT. Encoded protein: CASSWDRANTIYF.

CDR3 region: CASSKTRAWDTQYF. For the CDR3, the DNA is TGTGCCAGCAGCAAGACCAGGGCGTGGGATACGCAGTATTTT. This sequence joins TRBV6-6 and TRBJ2-3, with D maybe TRBD1 (5 bases). The CDR3 is 14 residues long. V was pared by 6 bases and J by 6 bases, with 16 bases between. Germline V gives CDR1 MNHNY, CDR2 SVGAGI (reference sequence).

The gene calls are TRBV6-4 and TRBJ2-5; 9 bases are a match to TRBD2. CDR1 MRHNA and CDR2 SNTAGT come from the germline V gene. V lost 11 bases and J lost 2; bases outside the gene matches: 9. The CDR3 extends over 14 amino acids. CDR3 amino acids: CAPRDSGGQETQYF. The CDR3, as DNA: TGTGCCCCCCGGGATAGCGGGGGTCAAGAGACCCAGTACTTC.

The chain couples TRBV2 to TRBJ1-2; no firm D call. In germline, CDR1 is SNHLY, CDR2 FYNNEI. V gave up 4 bases and J gave up 4 bases, with 7 bases separating them. This CDR3 has 12 residues. CDR3 nucleotide sequence: TGTGCCAGCAGTGTTAACAGCTATGGCTACACCTTC. Amino acids: CASSVNSYGYTF.

The chain uses TRBV6-5 and TRBJ1-1, with TRBD1 identical over 7 bases. Germline lookup yields CDR1 MNHEY and CDR2 SVGAGI. The J segment lost 2 bases and the V segment lost 6 bases, leaving 6 bases of the junction unmatched. The CDR3 has 14 residues. As DNA, the CDR3 is TGTGCCAGCAGGGTAGACAGGGCTAACACTGAAGCTTTCTTT. Amino acids: CASRVDRANTEAFF.

The gene calls are TRBV7-8 and TRBJ1-2; D is undetermined. The CDR3 loop spans 13 amino acids. CDR1 is SGHVS and CDR2 is FQNEAQ in the germline V gene. Trimming shortened V by 3 bases and J by 8 bases, and 13 bases separated the two germline ends. Written as DNA, the CDR3 is TGTGCCAGCAGCTTTCAGGCCCCCGGCGGCTACACCTTC. The encoded protein is CASSFQAPGGYTF.

The J gene is TRBJ1-3, the V gene TRBV7-9; 7 nucleotides align to TRBD1. CDR1 and CDR2 (germline): SEHNR, FQNEAQ (reference sequence). V gave up 3 bases and J gave up 0 bases; unmatched junction bases: 2. This CDR3 comprises 15 residues. This CDR3 is CASSFGQVSGNTIYF. In DNA, the CDR3 is TGTGCCAGCAGCTTCGGACAGGTCTCTGGAAACACCATATATTTT.